The clone carrying this T cell receptor (beta chain) was recorded only once. Its antigen is unidentified. The sample belongs to a study of lymphopenia after photon versus proton radiotherapy. The CDR3 is 14 residues long. Trimming stripped 4 bases from V and 6 bases from J, with 10 bases between. CDR1 is ENHRY, CDR2 SYGVKD, per germline. General study points: After the lymphocyte nadir, photon-treated repertoires showed oligoclonal expansion, especially of CD8+ Temra cells. In patients who died, overall survival fell as post-nadir TCR diversity dropped more. Proton therapy kept repertoires fairly stable, unlike photons, which gained effector/memory cells. Survival link was tested only in deceased patients; proton benefit remains a possibility.

Produced via immunoSEQ multiplex PCR; TCRdb's table is partial and in-frame only. The sample holds 23,000 or so clones, roughly 90% seen once. The clonotype originates from a man aged 50-59 years with gastric cancer. Material: peripheral blood, obtained from a patient treated with photon-based radiotherapy. The chain joins TRBV10-3 to TRBJ1-6; D possibly corresponds to TRBD1 (5 bases). The CDR3 spells CAISVDSLNSPLHF. The CDR3 bases are TGTGCCATCAGTGTTGACAGCCTTAATTCACCCCTCCACTTT.